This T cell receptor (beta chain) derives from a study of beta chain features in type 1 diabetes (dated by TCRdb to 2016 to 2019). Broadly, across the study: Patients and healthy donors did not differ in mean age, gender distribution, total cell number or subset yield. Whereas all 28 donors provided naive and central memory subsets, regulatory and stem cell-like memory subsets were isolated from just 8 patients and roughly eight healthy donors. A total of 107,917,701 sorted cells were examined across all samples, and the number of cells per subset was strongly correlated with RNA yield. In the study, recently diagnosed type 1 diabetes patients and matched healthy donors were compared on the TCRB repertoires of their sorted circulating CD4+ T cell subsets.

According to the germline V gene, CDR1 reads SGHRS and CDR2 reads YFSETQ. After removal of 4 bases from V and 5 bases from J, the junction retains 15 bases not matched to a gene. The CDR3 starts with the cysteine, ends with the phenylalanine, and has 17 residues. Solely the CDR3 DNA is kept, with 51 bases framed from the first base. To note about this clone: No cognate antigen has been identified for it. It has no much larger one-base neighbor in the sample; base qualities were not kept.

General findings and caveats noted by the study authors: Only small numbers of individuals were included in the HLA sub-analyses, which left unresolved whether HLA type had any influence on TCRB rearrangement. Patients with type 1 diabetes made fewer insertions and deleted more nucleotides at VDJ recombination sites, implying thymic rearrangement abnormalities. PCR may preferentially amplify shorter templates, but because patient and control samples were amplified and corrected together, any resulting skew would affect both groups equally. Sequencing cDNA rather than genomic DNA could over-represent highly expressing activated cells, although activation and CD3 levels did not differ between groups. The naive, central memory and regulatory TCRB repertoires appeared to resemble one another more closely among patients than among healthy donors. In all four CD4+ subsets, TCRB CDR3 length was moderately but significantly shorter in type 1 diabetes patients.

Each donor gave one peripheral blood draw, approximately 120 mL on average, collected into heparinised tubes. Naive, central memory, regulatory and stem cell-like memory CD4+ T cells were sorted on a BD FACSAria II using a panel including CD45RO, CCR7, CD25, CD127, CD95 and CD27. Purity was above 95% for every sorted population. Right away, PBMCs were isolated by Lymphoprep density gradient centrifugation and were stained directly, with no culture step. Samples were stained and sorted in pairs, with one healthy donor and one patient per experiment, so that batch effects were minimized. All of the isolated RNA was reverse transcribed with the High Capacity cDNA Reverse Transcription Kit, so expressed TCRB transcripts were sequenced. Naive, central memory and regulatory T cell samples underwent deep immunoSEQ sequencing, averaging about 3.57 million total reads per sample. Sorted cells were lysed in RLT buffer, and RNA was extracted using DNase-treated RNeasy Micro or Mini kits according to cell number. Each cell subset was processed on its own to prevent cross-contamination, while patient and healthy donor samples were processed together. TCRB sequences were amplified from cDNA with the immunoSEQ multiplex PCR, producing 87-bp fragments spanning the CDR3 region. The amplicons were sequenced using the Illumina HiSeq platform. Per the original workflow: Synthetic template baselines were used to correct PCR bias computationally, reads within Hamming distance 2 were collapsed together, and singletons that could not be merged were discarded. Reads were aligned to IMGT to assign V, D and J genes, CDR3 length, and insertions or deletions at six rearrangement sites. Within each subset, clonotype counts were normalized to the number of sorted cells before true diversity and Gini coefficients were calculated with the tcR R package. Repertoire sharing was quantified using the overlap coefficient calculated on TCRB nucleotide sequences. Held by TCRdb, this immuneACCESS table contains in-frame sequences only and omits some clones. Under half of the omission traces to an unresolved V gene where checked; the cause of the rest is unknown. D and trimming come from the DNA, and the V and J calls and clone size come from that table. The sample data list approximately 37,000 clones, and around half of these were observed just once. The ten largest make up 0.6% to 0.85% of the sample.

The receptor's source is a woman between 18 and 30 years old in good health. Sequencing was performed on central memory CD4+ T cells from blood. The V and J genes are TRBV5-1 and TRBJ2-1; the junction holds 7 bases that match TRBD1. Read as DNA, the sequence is TGCGCCAGCAGCGCGACACTTTGGGGACAGAGCCACAATGAGCAGTTCTTC. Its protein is CASSATLWGQSHNEQFF. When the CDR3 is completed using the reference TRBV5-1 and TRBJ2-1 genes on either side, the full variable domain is KAGVTQTPRYLIKTRGQQVTLSCSPISGHRSVSWYQQTPGQGLQFLFEYFSETQRNKGNFPGRFSGRQFSNSRSEMNVSTLELGDSALYLCASSATLWGQSHNEQFFGPGTRLTVL.